The 26 T cell receptor beta chains below come from one sample, sequenced in a study of T cells after yellow fever vaccination. Each CDR3 protein is one row after TCRdb ran MiXCR on the 5' RACE reads. Seen here are a few hundred thousand distinct CDR3 sequences, 4.1% observed once, and the top ten hold just under 25%. The specimen was PBMCs, collected 5 days after the yellow fever booster vaccination. The source is a man between 18 and 29 years old who received the YFV17D yellow fever vaccine.

The V and J genes are TRBV6-5 and TRBJ2-2, with TRBD2 as a possible D gene (6 bases). The V end lost 4 bases, the J end lost 0 bases, and 9 bases lay between the germline ends. The CDR3 length is 15 residues. Germline V CDR1 and CDR2: MNHEY, SVGAGI. CDR3 amino acids: CASSWRVANTGELFF. The DNA of the CDR3 is TGTGCCAGCAGTTGGAGGGTCGCGAACACCGGGGAGCTGTTTTTT.

This clonotype showed up just a few times. The gene calls are TRBV28 and TRBJ2-2; D remains ambiguous. Per germline, CDR1 MDHEN and CDR2 SYDVKM. This CDR3 has 13 residues. V lost 5 bases, J lost 9 bases, and 13 bases lay in between. CDR3 in amino acids: CASSRTKDRELFF. CDR3 DNA sequence: TGTGCCAGCAGTAGAACAAAGGACCGGGAGCTGTTTTTT.

This clonotype has more than one count but fewer than ten. The rearrangement uses TRBV6-6 and TRBJ1-2; possibly TRBD1 for D (5 bases). This CDR3 has 15 amino acids. The germline V gene encodes CDR1 MNHNY and CDR2 SVGAGI (reference sequence). The V end lost 8 bases, the J end lost 1 base, and 17 bases lay between the germline ends. CDR3 amino acids: CASLTGTPFNYGYTF. The CDR3, as DNA: TGTGCCAGCTTGACCGGGACTCCTTTTAACTATGGCTACACCTTC.

This clonotype has more than one count but fewer than ten. The chain is built from TRBV6-2 or TRBV6-3 and TRBJ2-5; D is undetermined. This CDR3 is built from 12 residues. Per the germline V gene, CDR1 is MNHEY and CDR2 is SVGEGT. Trimming removed 3 bases at V and 4 bases at J, with 6 bases between. CDR3 sequence reads: CASSYGLETQYF. CDR3 DNA sequence: TGTGCCAGCAGTTATGGCTTAGAGACCCAGTACTTC.

The chain is built from TRBV6-5 and TRBJ2-7; TRBD1 agrees at 9 bases. The CDR3 loop spans 15 amino acids. Trimming cost V 6 bases and J 2 bases; bases outside gene matches: 8. CDR1 MNHEY and CDR2 SVGAGI come from the germline V gene. The CDR3 DNA follows: TGTGCCAGCAGCAGCCGGGGACAGGGACCCTACGAGCAGTACTTC. It specifies CASSSRGQGPYEQYF.

The CDR3 DNA is TGTGCCAGCAGTAATTCCCTGACAGGGGTCTATAATTCACCCCTCCACTTT. Its translation: CASSNSLTGVYNSPLHF. The chain combines TRBV6-5 with TRBJ1-6; TRBD1 agrees at 8 bases. There are 17 residues in the CDR3. Germline CDR1 reads MNHEY; CDR2 reads SVGAGI. Trimming took 5 bases from V and 3 from J; bases not matched to a gene: 9.

This clonotype was observed a handful of times. The chain is built from TRBV6-1 and TRBJ2-2; D not certain. Germline V CDR1 and CDR2: MNHNS, SASEGT. V gave up 7 bases and J gave up 4 bases, with 7 bases separating them. This CDR3 is 12 amino acids long. The CDR3 protein is CASNRATGELFF. As DNA, the CDR3 is TGTGCCAGCAACCGGGCCACCGGGGAGCTGTTTTTT.

The rearrangement joins TRBV4-1 to TRBJ2-3; 8 bases are a match to TRBD2. V dropped 5 bases and J dropped 3; count of bases not matched to a gene: 4. CDR1 and CDR2 from the germline V gene are MGHRA and YSYEKL. This CDR3 is built from 14 residues. The CDR3 region has the DNA TGCGCCAGCAGCGGGACTAGGTCAACAGATACGCAGTATTTT. Encoded protein: CASSGTRSTDTQYF.

This clonotype has a handful of counts. V and J are TRBV7-3 and TRBJ2-1, with 15 bases matching TRBD2. The CDR3 has 17 residues. V was clipped by 5 bases and J by 5 bases; unmatched bases: 7. The germline V gene has CDR1 SGHTA and CDR2 FQGTGA. CDR3 residues: CASSGTSGGTPDNEQFF. DNA of the CDR3: TGTGCCAGCAGCGGGACTAGCGGGGGGACTCCAGACAATGAGCAGTTCTTC.

The chain uses TRBV5-5 and TRBJ2-5; D gene unclear. Germline V gene lookup returns CDR1 SGHKS and CDR2 YYEKEE (reference sequence). Trimming took off 0 bases at V and 5 bases at J, with 8 bases between the two ends. The CDR3 is 13 amino acids. CDR3 sequence reads: CASSLVRWETQYF. The DNA for the CDR3 is TGTGCCAGCAGCTTGGTACGGTGGGAGACCCAGTACTTC.

This chain connects TRBV2 to TRBJ2-3; D not resolved. In germline, CDR1 is SNHLY, CDR2 FYNNEI. This CDR3 is built from 14 residues. V shed 3 bases and J shed 6 bases, with 13 bases lying between them. The DNA of the CDR3 is TGTGCCAGCAGTGACAGGTCGCGTCGGGATACGCAGTATTTT. Translated, it gives CASSDRSRRDTQYF.

This clonotype came up a few times. The V call is TRBV5-4, the J call TRBJ2-7, with D maybe TRBD2 (5 bases). Trimming stripped 0 bases from V and 3 bases from J, with 10 bases between. The germline V gene has CDR1 SGHNT and CDR2 YYREEE (reference sequence). CDR3 length: 14 amino acids. CDR3 DNA sequence: TGTGCCAGCAGCTTGGCCGGGGATAACTACGAGCAGTACTTC. It specifies CASSLAGDNYEQYF. The whole variable domain, filled in from reference TRBV5-4 and TRBJ2-7, reads ETGVTQSPTHLIKTRGQQVTLRCSSQSGHNTVSWYQQALGQGPQFIFQYYREEENGRGNFPPRFSGLQFPNYSSELNVNALELDDSALYLCASSLAGDNYEQYFGPGTRLTVT.

The rearrangement uses TRBV4-1 and TRBJ1-4; TRBD1 might be the D (6 bases). CDR3 length: 16 amino acids. Between the trimmed V and J ends, which lost 6 bases and 7 bases, there was a span of 21 bases. The germline V gene has CDR1 MGHRA and CDR2 YSYEKL. For the CDR3, the DNA is TGCGCCAGCAGTCCAGCGGGGGGGCTCGGAGGTGAAAAACTGTTTTTT. It yields the protein CASSPAGGLGGEKLFF.

This clonotype has ten or more counts. The chain is built from TRBV4-3 and TRBJ2-7; 9 bases are shared with TRBD1. CDR1 and CDR2 from the germline V gene are LGHNA and YSLEER. V trimming: 0 bases; J trimming: 4 bases; junction bases outside the gene matches: 4. The length of the CDR3 is 15 residues. The DNA for the CDR3 is TGCGCCAGCAGCCAAGATGAGGGGACAGGGTACGAGCAGTACGTC. Translating it yields CASSQDEGTGYEQYV.

This clonotype has only a few counts. The chain couples TRBV5-5 to TRBJ1-5, with TRBD1 identical over 7 bases. Germline lookup yields CDR1 SGHKS and CDR2 YYEKEE (reference sequence). V was clipped by 0 bases and J by 15 bases; unmatched bases: 6. The CDR3 sequence is 12 residues long. The CDR3 loop is CASSLGDSFWHF. In DNA form, the CDR3 reads TGTGCCAGCAGCTTGGGGGACAGTTTCTGGCATTTT. Supplemented by reference TRBV5-5 and TRBJ1-5, the full variable domain reads DAGVTQSPTHLIKTRGQQVTLRCSPISGHKSVSWYQQVLGQGPQFIFQYYEKEERGRGNFPDRFSARQFPNYSSELNVNALLLGDSALYLCASSLGDSFWHFGDGTRLSIL.

The chain carries TRBV12-2 and TRBJ2-1; the D call in the table, TRBD1, was not verified against the DNA. TRBV12-2 is described as a pseudogene. The CDR3 sequence is 19 residues long. Here the CDR3 reads CASRLAQPSDRAAMFWQFF. The CDR3 nucleotides read TGTGCAAGTCGCTTAGCCCAACCTTCAGACAGGGCCGCAATGTTTTGGCAGTTCTTC.

This chain joins TRBV20-1 and TRBJ1-5; a possible D gene is TRBD1 (5 bases). V gave up 7 bases and J gave up 2 bases, with 12 bases separating them. The CDR3 has 13 residues. Germline V gene sequence: CDR1 DFQATT, CDR2 SNEGSKA (reference sequence). CDR3 DNA sequence: TGCAGTGATTGGGGGTTCGGCAATCAGCCCCAGCATTTT. Translation: CSDWGFGNQPQHF.

The table lists this clonotype with many counts. V and J are TRBV5-1 and TRBJ2-7, with TRBD2 matching over 8 bases. The CDR3 spans 20 residues. Germline lookup yields CDR1 SGHRS and CDR2 YFSETQ. V lost 0 bases and J lost 0; bases outside the gene matches: 17. In DNA, the CDR3 is TGCGCCAGCAGCTTGGTCCCTGTAATAGGACTAGCAACGGACTCCTACGAGCAGTACTTC. Its protein product is CASSLVPVIGLATDSYEQYF. Complete variable domain (other parts from reference TRBV5-1 and TRBJ2-7): KAGVTQTPRYLIKTRGQQVTLSCSPISGHRSVSWYQQTPGQGLQFLFEYFSETQRNKGNFPGRFSGRQFSNSRSEMNVSTLELGDSALYLCASSLVPVIGLATDSYEQYFGPGTRLTVT.

V gene TRBV19 combines with J gene TRBJ1-2; D unresolved. This CDR3 is 14 amino acids long. Trimming stripped 0 bases from V and 4 bases from J, with 9 bases between. Looked up from germline, CDR1 is LNHDA and CDR2 is SQIVND (reference sequence). CDR3 DNA sequence: TGTGCCAGTAGTATAGAATGGGGAAGCTATGGCTACACCTTC. It codes for CASSIEWGSYGYTF.

In its sample, this clonotype was seen a few times. The chain couples TRBV5-6 to TRBJ1-2; perhaps TRBD1 as D (5 bases). The V end lost 0 bases, the J end lost 8 bases, and 20 bases lay between the germline ends. CDR3 length: 16 residues. Germline values: CDR1 SGHDT, CDR2 YYEEEE. CDR3 loop: CASSLGQTPRLVGYTF. CDR3 bases: TGTGCCAGCAGCTTGGGACAGACCCCACGCCTGGTGGGCTACACCTTC.

This clonotype was counted ten times or more. The J gene is TRBJ2-7, the V gene TRBV10-3; D perhaps matches TRBD1 (5 bases). V was pared by 4 bases and J by 2 bases, with 15 bases between. This CDR3 spans 15 amino acids. Germline-derived CDR1 and CDR2 are ENHRY and SYGVKD. CDR3 DNA: TGTGCCATCAGTGCAGGCCAGGGCGACACCTACGAGCAGTACTTC. It yields the protein CAISAGQGDTYEQYF.

This clonotype was detected ten times or more. This chain connects TRBV28 to TRBJ2-7; TRBD2 agrees at 7 bases. Germline CDR1 and CDR2: MDHEN and SYDVKM. Unmatched junction bases numbered 14, after V lost 3 bases and J lost 9 bases. The CDR3 has 15 amino acids. The CDR3 sequence: CASSFGGGRGRMQYF. CDR3 in DNA: TGTGCCAGCAGTTTTGGTGGTGGGAGGGGACGAATGCAGTACTTC.

This clonotype was counted ten times or more. This sequence joins TRBV3-1 and TRBJ2-5; no firm D call. Germline assignment: CDR1 LGHDT and CDR2 YNNKEL (reference sequence). The CDR3 length is 16 residues. With 0 bases removed from V and 0 bases from J, the gap between germline ends came to 11 bases. The CDR3, as DNA: TGTGCCAGCAGCCAAGATCTTTCCCAGAACCAAGAGACCCAGTACTTC. Translation: CASSQDLSQNQETQYF.

This clonotype has at least ten counts. This CDR3 is CASSRPLLSNTGELFF. CDR3 sequence (DNA): TGCGCCAGCAGCCGGCCCCTCCTCTCGAACACCGGGGAGCTGTTTTTT. The chain combines TRBV4-1 with TRBJ2-2; no definite D call. The CDR3 is 16 amino acids. In germline, CDR1 is MGHRA, CDR2 YSYEKL. V lost 4 bases and J 0 bases, leaving 12 bases between the germline ends.

In the case of this clonotype: This sequence may be a read error, since a much larger clone differs from it by one base. The chain employs TRBV4-1 and TRBJ2-5, with D unclear. CDR3 length: 14 amino acids. Looked up from germline, CDR1 is MGHRA and CDR2 is YSYEKL. The DNA for the CDR3 is TGCGCCCGCAGCCCTGATGGGGTGGTGGAGACCCAGTACTTC. It codes for CARSPDGVVETQYF.

This clonotype was observed at least ten times. This chain joins TRBV28 and TRBJ2-1; TRBD2 is a possible D gene (6 bases). CDR1 is MDHEN and CDR2 is SYDVKM in the germline V gene. The CDR3 has 14 residues. Trimming took 3 bases from V and 7 from J, leaving 13 bases between them. In DNA form, the CDR3 reads TGTGCCAGCAGTTTTTTTAGGGCGGGGAATGAGCAGTTCTTC. Amino acid sequence: CASSFFRAGNEQFF.